The entry below describes one T cell receptor beta chain. Its antigen is unknown. Germline V gene sequence: CDR1 SQVTM, CDR2 ANQGSEA. The CDR3 is 14 residues long. The V gene end was trimmed by 4 bases and the J gene end by 3 bases; junction bases not matched to a gene: 5. This entry comes from a study of cytomegalovirus exposure and HLA in healthy donors. Study observations and caveats: The authors enumerated 150 to 200 TCR beta chains as linked to cytomegalovirus. About 87% or about 30% of the time was how often most TCR beta V segments were productive, according to an earlier analysis. Links to common viral pathogens appeared, in a later analysis, for several of the most significant clusters.

This PCR relied on a set of 60 Vbeta primers and 13 Jbeta primers. Per the study methods: Tens of millions of unique TCR beta chains, approximately 11 million of them shared, were counted by a later analysis. Libraries were prepared by immunoSEQ multiplex PCR; TCRdb keeps only in-frame clonotypes and omits some of them. V and J calls and clone size follow that table, whereas D and trimming were derived from the DNA. The table shows about 140,000 clones, with about three quarters occurring only once. The TCR sequence derives from a female donor in good health and CMV-seronegative. The chain has TRBV29-1 and TRBJ1-4; 7 bases fit TRBD1. The sequencing sample was made of PBMCs. The chain's CDR3 is CSVGDRASNEKLFF. CDR3 DNA sequence: TGCAGCGTTGGAGACAGGGCTTCTAATGAAAAACTGTTTTTT.